This is a list of T cell receptor beta chains from one sample in a study of cytomegalovirus exposure and HLA in healthy donors. Only in-frame clones appear in the TCRdb table, and some are missing; sequencing was by immunoSEQ multiplex PCR. The sample lists around 110,000 clones, around three quarters occurring once. Specimen: PBMCs. These receptors originate from a boy aged 5-17 years in good health and CMV-seronegative. The CDR3 runs from the conserved cysteine through the conserved F or W. The order of the fields is V gene, D gene, J gene, clone size, CDR3 protein, CDR3 DNA. The D gene is left open where the match is weak. Size tells how often a clone was seen (once, few, many) or the class of an expanded clone, and some rows leave it out.

V gene: TRBV10-3
D gene: TRBD1
J gene: TRBJ1-2
clone size: NA
CDR3 protein: CAISEDRGYGYTF
CDR3 DNA: TGTGCCATCAGTGAGGACAGGGGGTATGGCTACACCTTC

V gene: TRBV7-3
D gene: TRBD1
J gene: TRBJ1-1
clone size: NA
CDR3 protein: CASKGTEAMSTEAFF
CDR3 DNA: TGTGCCAGCAAGGGGACAGAAGCAATGAGCACTGAAGCTTTCTTT

V gene: TRBV4-1
D gene: TRBD2
J gene: TRBJ2-5
clone size: NA
CDR3 protein: CASSALAGETQYF
CDR3 DNA: TGCGCCAGCAGCGCACTAGCGGGGGAGACCCAGTACTTC

V gene: TRBV27
D gene: NA
J gene: TRBJ2-6
clone size: NA
CDR3 protein: CASSVRGQWTNVLTF
CDR3 DNA: TGTGCCAGCAGTGTAAGAGGTCAATGGACCAACGTCCTGACTTTC

V gene: TRBV7-8
D gene: TRBD2
J gene: TRBJ2-3
clone size: NA
CDR3 protein: CASSLARGGTDTQYF
CDR3 DNA: TGTGCCAGCAGCTTAGCCCGGGGGGGCACAGATACGCAGTATTTT

V gene: TRBV30
D gene: TRBD2
J gene: TRBJ2-3
clone size: NA
CDR3 protein: CAWRLAGGPKDTQYF
CDR3 DNA: TGTGCCTGGAGACTAGCGGGAGGGCCGAAAGATACGCAGTATTTT

V gene: TRBV9
D gene: TRBD1
J gene: TRBJ2-7
clone size: NA
CDR3 protein: CASSAGTAEQYF
CDR3 DNA: TGTGCCAGCAGCGCCGGGACAGCTGAGCAGTACTTC

V gene: TRBV30
D gene: NA
J gene: TRBJ1-5
clone size: once
CDR3 protein: CAWSAQENQPQHF
CDR3 DNA: TGTGCCTGGAGTGCGCAGGAAAATCAGCCCCAGCATTTT

V gene: TRBV28
D gene: NA
J gene: TRBJ1-2
clone size: NA
CDR3 protein: CASSLVRVTNYGYTF
CDR3 DNA: TGTGCCAGCAGTTTAGTGCGGGTTACTAACTATGGCTACACCTTC

V gene: TRBV27
D gene: TRBD1
J gene: TRBJ1-2
clone size: NA
CDR3 protein: CASWTGALGYTF
CDR3 DNA: TGTGCCAGCTGGACAGGGGCACTCGGCTACACCTTC

V gene: TRBV5-8
D gene: NA
J gene: TRBJ1-1
clone size: NA
CDR3 protein: CASSSPFQGLAEAFF
CDR3 DNA: TGTGCCAGCAGCTCGCCTTTCCAGGGACTCGCTGAAGCTTTCTTT

V gene: TRBV28
D gene: NA
J gene: TRBJ2-5
clone size: NA
CDR3 protein: CASSSPQGMQETQYF
CDR3 DNA: TGTGCCAGCAGTTCTCCTCAGGGGATGCAAGAGACCCAGTACTTC

V gene: TRBV28
D gene: TRBD1
J gene: TRBJ1-6
clone size: NA
CDR3 protein: CASSTQGASYNSPLHF
CDR3 DNA: TGTGCCAGCAGTACACAGGGGGCATCCTATAATTCACCCCTCCACTTT

V gene: TRBV7-9
D gene: TRBD2
J gene: TRBJ2-7
clone size: once
CDR3 protein: CASSPTSGIYEQYF
CDR3 DNA: TGTGCCAGCAGCCCGACTAGCGGCATCTACGAGCAGTACTTC

V gene: TRBV28
D gene: NA
J gene: TRBJ1-5
clone size: NA
CDR3 protein: CASSLEGFQPQHF
CDR3 DNA: TGTGCCAGCAGTTTAGAGGGTTTTCAGCCCCAGCATTTT

V gene: TRBV27
D gene: NA
J gene: TRBJ1-2
clone size: NA
CDR3 protein: CASSLSFHGIQIYGYTF
CDR3 DNA: TGTGCCAGCAGTTTATCGTTCCACGGGATTCAAATCTATGGCTACACCTTC

V gene: TRBV27
D gene: NA
J gene: TRBJ1-1
clone size: NA
CDR3 protein: CASSLGGGWTEAFF
CDR3 DNA: TGTGCCAGCAGTTTAGGAGGTGGTTGGACTGAAGCTTTCTTT

V gene: TRBV30
D gene: NA
J gene: TRBJ2-1
clone size: NA
CDR3 protein: CASPRKFSGYNEQFF
CDR3 DNA: TGTGCCTCCCCGCGGAAGTTCTCGGGCTACAATGAGCAGTTCTTC

V gene: TRBV12-5
D gene: NA
J gene: TRBJ2-7
clone size: NA
CDR3 protein: CASGLFRDEQYF
CDR3 DNA: TGTGCTAGTGGTTTGTTCAGGGACGAGCAGTACTTC

V gene: TRBV19
D gene: TRBD1
J gene: TRBJ2-2
clone size: NA
CDR3 protein: CASSTDRGLTGELFF
CDR3 DNA: TGTGCCAGTAGTACCGACAGGGGGCTCACCGGGGAGCTGTTTTTT

V gene: TRBV7-3
D gene: NA
J gene: TRBJ2-3
clone size: NA
CDR3 protein: CASSSSGADTQYF
CDR3 DNA: TGTGCCAGCAGCTCCTCGGGGGCAGATACGCAGTATTTT

V gene: TRBV7-2
D gene: NA
J gene: TRBJ2-7
clone size: NA
CDR3 protein: CASSSPPLSSYEQYF
CDR3 DNA: TGTGCCAGCAGCTCCCCTCCCCTGAGCTCCTACGAGCAGTACTTC

V gene: TRBV30
D gene: NA
J gene: TRBJ1-1
clone size: NA
CDR3 protein: CAWSPNYSTEAFF
CDR3 DNA: TGTGCCTGGAGTCCCAATTACAGCACTGAAGCTTTCTTT

V gene: TRBV29-1
D gene: TRBD2
J gene: TRBJ2-1
clone size: NA
CDR3 protein: CSVRSGLASNEQFF
CDR3 DNA: TGCAGCGTTCGCTCCGGACTAGCCAGCAATGAGCAGTTCTTC

V gene: TRBV5-6
D gene: NA
J gene: TRBJ2-3
clone size: NA
CDR3 protein: CASTSDRVAAQYF
CDR3 DNA: TGTGCCAGCACCTCTGATCGGGTAGCGGCGCAGTATTTT

V gene: TRBV2
D gene: TRBD2
J gene: TRBJ2-7
clone size: NA
CDR3 protein: CASSLTTGTSGRTFSYEQYF
CDR3 DNA: TGTGCCAGCAGCCTAACCACCGGGACTAGCGGGAGGACATTCTCCTACGAGCAGTACTTC

V gene: TRBV6-5
D gene: NA
J gene: TRBJ2-7
clone size: NA
CDR3 protein: CASSYGDTYEQYF
CDR3 DNA: TGTGCCAGCAGTTACGGTGACACCTACGAGCAGTACTTC

V gene: TRBV18
D gene: NA
J gene: TRBJ2-3
clone size: few
CDR3 protein: CASSPGMGTDTQYF
CDR3 DNA: TGTGCCAGCTCACCCGGGATGGGCACAGATACGCAGTATTTT

V gene: TRBV29-1
D gene: NA
J gene: TRBJ1-2
clone size: NA
CDR3 protein: CSVPGWGRSGYTF
CDR3 DNA: TGCAGCGTCCCCGGGTGGGGGCGTTCCGGCTACACCTTC

V gene: TRBV28
D gene: NA
J gene: TRBJ2-5
clone size: NA
CDR3 protein: CASSSITAAVTQYF
CDR3 DNA: TGTGCCAGCAGTTCCATTACCGCCGCGGTGACCCAGTACTTC

V gene: TRBV2
D gene: TRBD1
J gene: TRBJ2-7
clone size: NA
CDR3 protein: CASRTKLQGSSYEQYF
CDR3 DNA: TGTGCCAGCAGGACTAAGTTACAGGGGAGCTCCTACGAGCAGTACTTC

V gene: TRBV18
D gene: NA
J gene: TRBJ2-5
clone size: NA
CDR3 protein: CASSPGLYRAQETQYF
CDR3 DNA: TGTGCCAGCTCACCCGGATTATACAGGGCCCAAGAGACCCAGTACTTC

V gene: TRBV28
D gene: NA
J gene: TRBJ1-5
clone size: NA
CDR3 protein: CASSFVFRGNQPQHF
CDR3 DNA: TGTGCCAGCAGTTTTGTGTTTCGGGGCAATCAGCCCCAGCATTTT

V gene: TRBV14
D gene: TRBD2
J gene: TRBJ2-1
clone size: NA
CDR3 protein: CASSQDGGSSYNEQFF
CDR3 DNA: TGTGCCAGCAGCCAAGACGGCGGGAGCTCCTACAATGAGCAGTTCTTC

V gene: TRBV7-8
D gene: TRBD1
J gene: TRBJ1-6
clone size: NA
CDR3 protein: CASSITGGTSPLHF
CDR3 DNA: TGTGCCAGCAGCATCACAGGGGGGACTTCACCCCTCCACTTT

V gene: TRBV6-5
D gene: NA
J gene: TRBJ1-2
clone size: NA
CDR3 protein: CASSYSLEGAYGYTF
CDR3 DNA: TGTGCCAGCAGTTACTCGCTAGAAGGGGCCTATGGCTACACCTTC

V gene: TRBV15
D gene: NA
J gene: TRBJ1-6
clone size: NA
CDR3 protein: CATTSSYNSPLHF
CDR3 DNA: TGTGCCACCACCTCGAGCTATAATTCACCCCTCCACTTT

V gene: TRBV5-1
D gene: NA
J gene: TRBJ2-7
clone size: NA
CDR3 protein: CASSGGGSVEQYF
CDR3 DNA: TGCGCCAGCAGTGGGGGGGGCTCGGTAGAGCAGTACTTC

V gene: TRBV11-1
D gene: TRBD1
J gene: TRBJ1-4
clone size: NA
CDR3 protein: CASSKRGQNNEKLFF
CDR3 DNA: TGTGCCAGCAGCAAAAGGGGACAGAATAATGAAAAACTGTTTTTT

V gene: TRBV2
D gene: NA
J gene: TRBJ1-5
clone size: NA
CDR3 protein: CASKDSDQPQHF
CDR3 DNA: TGTGCCAGCAAGGACAGCGATCAGCCCCAGCATTTT